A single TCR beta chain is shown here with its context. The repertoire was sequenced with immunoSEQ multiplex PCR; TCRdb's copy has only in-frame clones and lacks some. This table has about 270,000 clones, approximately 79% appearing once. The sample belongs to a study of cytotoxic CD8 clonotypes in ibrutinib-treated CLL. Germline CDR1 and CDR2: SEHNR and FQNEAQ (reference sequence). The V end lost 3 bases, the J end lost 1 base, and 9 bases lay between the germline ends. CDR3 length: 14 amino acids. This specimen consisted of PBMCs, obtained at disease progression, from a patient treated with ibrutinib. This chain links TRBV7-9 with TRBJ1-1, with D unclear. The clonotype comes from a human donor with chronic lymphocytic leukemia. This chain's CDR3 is CASSLAGPNTEAFF. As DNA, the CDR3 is TGTGCCAGCAGCTTGGCCGGGCCGAACACTGAAGCTTTCTTT.